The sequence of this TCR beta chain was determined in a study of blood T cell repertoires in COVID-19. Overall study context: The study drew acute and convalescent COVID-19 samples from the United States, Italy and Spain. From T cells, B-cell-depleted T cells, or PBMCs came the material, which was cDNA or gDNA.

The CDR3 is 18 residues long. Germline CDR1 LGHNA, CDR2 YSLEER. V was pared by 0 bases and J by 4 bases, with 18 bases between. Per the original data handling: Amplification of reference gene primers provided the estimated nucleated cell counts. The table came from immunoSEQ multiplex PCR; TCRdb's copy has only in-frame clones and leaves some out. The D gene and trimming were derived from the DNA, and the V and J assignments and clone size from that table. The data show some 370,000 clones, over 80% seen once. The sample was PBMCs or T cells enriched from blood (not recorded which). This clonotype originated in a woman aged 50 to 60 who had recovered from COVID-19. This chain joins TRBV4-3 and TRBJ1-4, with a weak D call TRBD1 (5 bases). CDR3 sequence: CASSQDLFAGQLNEKLFF. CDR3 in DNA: TGCGCCAGCAGCCAAGATCTTTTTGCAGGACAACTTAATGAAAAACTGTTTTTT.